This TCR beta chain was sequenced during a study of shared clonotypes between healthy human individuals. Study-wide results and caveats: Clonotype sharing among donors, it was expected, would be affected by sequencing depth.

As processed by the authors: ImmunoSEQ output lacked quality scores and full-length reads, limiting matched filtering. The table came from immunoSEQ multiplex PCR; TCRdb's copy has only in-frame clones and leaves some out. V and J calls plus clone size are reproduced from that table; the DNA served to infer D and trimming. The sample records roughly 510,000 clones, about 79% being singletons. Within Nashville, Tennessee resided all donors, each a Caucasian adult. Concerning this clone: Its antigen is not identified.

The CDR3 runs 14 residues. Germline values: CDR1 MNHNS, CDR2 SASEGT. The V end was cut by 4 bases, the J end by 0 bases, with 7 bases between. The chain is built from TRBV6-1 and TRBJ1-3; D gene uncertain. Input material: PBMCs. The clonotype was recovered from a woman aged 40-49 years in good health. Some clones in this sample may be carry-over from other donors' samples. CDR3 amino acids: CASSARNSGNTIYF. CDR3 bases: TGTGCCAGCAGTGCACGGAACTCTGGAAACACCATATATTTT.